This TCR beta chain was identified in a study of T cells in Graves' hyperthyroidism and ophthalmopathy. Study-wide findings and caveats: The blood repertoire included most of the expanded thyroid clonotypes above 0.001.

The germline gives CDR1 LGHDT, CDR2 YNNKEL (reference sequence). There are 14 residues in the CDR3. V dropped 2 bases and J dropped 3 bases, with 10 bases sitting between them. Among the patients, aged 18 to 65, hyperthyroidism was newly diagnosed and had lasted under 2 months. Any symptoms of ophthalmopathy came after the first hyperthyroidism diagnosis, from which the blood sample dates. There are a few counts of this clonotype. Antigen: not known. The CDR3 regions of TCR beta were amplified from RNA transcripts. A set of HTBI primers served as the primers for a first-round RT-PCR of the TCR CDR3. TCRdb re-derived calls from the multiplex PCR reads in MiXCR, one entry per CDR3 protein. The sample lists fewer than 400,000 distinct CDR3 sequences, less than 20% occurring once.

The sequence derives from a woman between 18 and 29 years old with Graves' hyperthyroidism that later progressed to Graves' ophthalmopathy. The specimen sequenced was blood. The chain has TRBV3-1 and TRBJ1-2; D is perhaps TRBD1 (5 bases). CDR3 residues: CASSQQRGYYGYTF. Written as DNA, the CDR3 is TGTGCCAGCAGCCAACAAAGGGGTTACTATGGCTACACCTTC. The full variable domain, rest sourced from reference TRBV3-1 and TRBJ1-2, is DTAVSQTPKYLVTQMGNDKSIKCEQNLGHDTMYWYKQDSKKFLKIMFSYNNKELIINETVPNRFSPKSPDKAHLNLHINSLELGDSAVYFCASSQQRGYYGYTFGSGTRLTVV.